Listed below are T cell receptor beta chains from one sample, sequenced in a study of Ad26.COV2.S vaccination and SARS-CoV-2 variants. Here immunoSEQ multiplex PCR was the method, and the copy in TCRdb shows in-frame clones only, minus some. Among around 340,000 clones listed, about 88% were seen once. The sequencing used peripheral blood, collected in a trial of Ad26.COV2.S vaccine versus placebo. The receptors derive from a person aged 18 to 65 who received the Ad26.COV2.S COVID-19 vaccine or a placebo. The CDR3 runs from the conserved cysteine through the conserved F or W.

j_gene: TRBJ2-4; v_gene: TRBV7-9; CDR3aa: CASSLGRTVGVAKNIQYF
j_gene: TRBJ2-3; v_gene: TRBV6-5; CDR3aa: CASSRGPRTDTQYF
j_gene: TRBJ2-5; v_gene: TRBV24-1; CDR3aa: CATSDQGTERETQYF
j_gene: TRBJ1-5; v_gene: TRBV4-2; CDR3aa: CASSQGRGPNQPQHF
j_gene: TRBJ1-2; v_gene: TRBV4-2; CDR3aa: CASSQGDPYGYTF
j_gene: TRBJ1-4; v_gene: TRBV9; CDR3aa: CASSPEGGGEKLFF
j_gene: TRBJ1-1; v_gene: TRBV7-9; CDR3aa: CASSLSGNTEAFF
j_gene: TRBJ2-7; v_gene: TRBV14; CDR3aa: CASSLSGRADPYEQYF
j_gene: TRBJ2-1; v_gene: TRBV19; CDR3aa: CASSPGQYNEQFF
j_gene: TRBJ2-7; v_gene: TRBV9; CDR3aa: CASSRESSYEQYF
j_gene: TRBJ2-3; v_gene: TRBV7-2; CDR3aa: CASSSGAQGAADTQYF
j_gene: TRBJ2-1; v_gene: TRBV30; CDR3aa: CAWSGTGQAFIF
j_gene: TRBJ1-5; v_gene: TRBV28; CDR3aa: CASSFLGEGNQPQHF
j_gene: TRBJ1-5; v_gene: TRBV30; CDR3aa: CAWSGGLQKPQHF
j_gene: TRBJ2-5; v_gene: TRBV10-3; CDR3aa: CAISDREQTQYF
j_gene: TRBJ1-2; v_gene: TRBV2; CDR3aa: CASSDGRGWDGYTF
j_gene: TRBJ1-5; v_gene: TRBV4-3; CDR3aa: CASSQGTGGSNQPQHF
j_gene: TRBJ1-4; v_gene: TRBV6-5; CDR3aa: CAITRDRHEKLFF
j_gene: TRBJ2-3; v_gene: TRBV28; CDR3aa: CASSLSRDTNTDTQYF
j_gene: TRBJ1-2; v_gene: TRBV30; CDR3aa: CAWTRGQNNYGYTF
j_gene: TRBJ2-6; v_gene: TRBV6-5; CDR3aa: CATLISGANVLTF
j_gene: TRBJ2-2; v_gene: TRBV6-5; CDR3aa: CASSYSVTTGELFF
j_gene: TRBJ2-3; v_gene: TRBV7-2; CDR3aa: CASSLYADTQYF
j_gene: TRBJ2-1; v_gene: TRBV19; CDR3aa: CASSISSSGEYNEQFF